The table lists the clone carrying this T cell receptor (beta chain) with a count of one. As yet, its antigen is unknown. These data come from a study of cytomegalovirus exposure and HLA in healthy donors. Study-wide findings and caveats: Clonal expansion, a later analysis showed, was greater in HLA-associated TCR beta chains than in equally common others.

Vbeta (60) and Jbeta (13) primers were used in the PCR. Sequencing was performed with immunoSEQ multiplex PCR; in TCRdb, only in-frame clones are kept and a portion is missing. Among under 200,000 clones, around 75% were seen once, and the ten largest hold approximately 1.8%. Trimming at V came to 6 bases and at J to 4 bases, leaving 9 bases not matched to a gene. Germline loops: CDR1 MNHNY, CDR2 SVGAGI (reference sequence). CDR3 length: 15 amino acids. The TCR was taken from a woman in her 30s in good health and CMV-seronegative. The source material was PBMCs. The rearrangement uses TRBV6-6 and TRBJ2-7; 10 nucleotides line up with TRBD2. The CDR3 protein is CASSFLAGGGYEQYF. As DNA, the CDR3 is TGTGCCAGCAGCTTCTTAGCGGGGGGCGGTTACGAGCAGTACTTC.